Presented here are 2 T cell receptor beta chains from one specimen sequenced in a study of breast tumors, draining lymph nodes, adjacent tissues. Samples came from axillary lymph nodes draining the breast cancer. TCRdb called the multiplex PCR reads again in MiXCR, with one record for every CDR3 protein. The sample yields about 140,000 distinct CDR3 sequences, about 20% seen once. The specimen sequenced was axillary lymph node tissue. The receptors originated from a female donor with breast cancer. Some clones in this sample may be carry-over from other donors' samples.

This sequence joins TRBV7-6 and TRBJ2-7, with 7 bases aligning to TRBD2. Germline V gene lookup returns CDR1 SGHVS and CDR2 FNYEAQ. The trim removed 3 bases at V and 3 bases at J, leaving 8 bases unmatched. CDR3 length: 15 amino acids. For the CDR3, the DNA is TGTGCCAGCAGCTTGGGGGGGATTGGCGGCTACGAGCAGTACTTC. The encoded protein is CASSLGGIGGYEQYF.

As for this clonotype: A single base separates this from a much larger clone, so it may be a read error. This chain connects TRBV6-1 to TRBJ2-5, with D perhaps TRBD1 (5 bases). The germline V gene has CDR1 MNHNS and CDR2 SASEGT. The CDR3 has 12 residues. CDR3 sequence reads: CASGRQKETRYF. The DNA of the CDR3 is TGTGCCAGCGGTAGACAGAAAGAGACCCGGTACTTC.